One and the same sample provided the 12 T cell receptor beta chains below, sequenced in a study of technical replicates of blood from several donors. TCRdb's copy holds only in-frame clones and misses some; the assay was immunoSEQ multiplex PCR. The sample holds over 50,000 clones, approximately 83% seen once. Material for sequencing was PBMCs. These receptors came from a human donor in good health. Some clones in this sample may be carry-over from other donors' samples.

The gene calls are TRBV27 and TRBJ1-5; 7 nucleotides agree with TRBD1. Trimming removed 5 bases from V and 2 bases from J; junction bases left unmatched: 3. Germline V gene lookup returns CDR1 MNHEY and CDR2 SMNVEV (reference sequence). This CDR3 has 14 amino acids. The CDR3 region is CASSHRGRNQPQHF. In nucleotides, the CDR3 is TGTGCCAGCAGTCACAGGGGTCGCAATCAGCCCCAGCATTTT.

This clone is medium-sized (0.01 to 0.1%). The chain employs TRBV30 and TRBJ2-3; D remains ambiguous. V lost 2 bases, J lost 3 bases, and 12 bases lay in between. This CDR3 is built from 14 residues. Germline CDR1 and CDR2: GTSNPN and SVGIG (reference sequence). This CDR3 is CAWSWAVLTDTQYF. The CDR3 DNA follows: TGTGCCTGGAGTTGGGCAGTATTAACAGATACGCAGTATTTT.

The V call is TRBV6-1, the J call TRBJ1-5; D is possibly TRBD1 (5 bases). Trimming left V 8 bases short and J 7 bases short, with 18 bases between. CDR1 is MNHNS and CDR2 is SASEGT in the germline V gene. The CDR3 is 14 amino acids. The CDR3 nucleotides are TGTGCCAGCGATGGTTGGGGGGGAAAGCAGCCCCAGCATTTT. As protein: CASDGWGGKQPQHF.

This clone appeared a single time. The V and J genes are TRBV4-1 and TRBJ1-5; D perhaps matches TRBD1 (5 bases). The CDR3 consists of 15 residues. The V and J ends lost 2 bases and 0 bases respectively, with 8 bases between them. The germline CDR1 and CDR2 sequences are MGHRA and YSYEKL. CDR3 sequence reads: CASSQQGYSNQPQHF. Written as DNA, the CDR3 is TGCGCCAGCAGCCAACAGGGTTATAGCAATCAGCCCCAGCATTTT.

This CDR3 reads CASNAAGDHVNEQFF. The CDR3 nucleotides read TGTGCCAGCAATGCAGCGGGGGACCACGTCAATGAGCAGTTCTTC. V gene TRBV27 combines with J gene TRBJ2-1; TRBD2 matches 8 bases. This CDR3 contains 15 residues. CDR1 and CDR2 (germline): MNHEY, SMNVEV (reference sequence). The V gene end was trimmed by 7 bases and the J gene end by 6 bases; junction bases not matched to a gene: 11.

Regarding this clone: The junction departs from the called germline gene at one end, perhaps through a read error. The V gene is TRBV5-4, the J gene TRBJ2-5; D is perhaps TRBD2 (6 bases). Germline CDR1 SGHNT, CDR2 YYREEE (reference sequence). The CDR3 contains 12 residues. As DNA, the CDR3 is TGTGCCAGCAGCTTGCGGGGGACGATTACAAACTTC. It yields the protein CASSLRGTITNF.

The CDR3 spells CASRSGGDIQYF. The CDR3, as DNA: TGTGCCAGCAGGTCAGGGGGAGACATTCAGTACTTC. The rearrangement links TRBV2 to TRBJ2-4; TRBD1 matches 7 bases. Germline assignment: CDR1 SNHLY and CDR2 FYNNEI. Unmatched junction bases numbered 4, after V lost 6 bases and J lost 8 bases. This CDR3 comprises 12 residues. Together with reference TRBV2 and TRBJ2-4, the CDR3 gives the full variable domain: EPEVTQTPSHQVTQMGQEVILRCVPISNHLYFYWYRQILGQKVEFLVSFYNNEISEKSEIFDDQFSVERPDGSNFTLKIRSTKLEDSAMYFCASRSGGDIQYFGAGTRLSVL.

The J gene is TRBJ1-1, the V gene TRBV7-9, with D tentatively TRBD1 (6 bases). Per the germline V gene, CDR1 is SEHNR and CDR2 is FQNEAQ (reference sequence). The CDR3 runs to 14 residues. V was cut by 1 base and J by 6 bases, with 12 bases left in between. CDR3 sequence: CASSLVQGYAEAFF. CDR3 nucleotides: TGTGCCAGCAGCTTAGTGCAGGGGTACGCTGAAGCTTTCTTT. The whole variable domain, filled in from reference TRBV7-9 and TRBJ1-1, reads DTGVSQNPRHKITKRGQNVTFRCDPISEHNRLYWYRQTLGQGPEFLTYFQNEAQLEKSRLLSDRFSAERPKGSFSTLEIQRTEQGDSAMYLCASSLVQGYAEAFFGQGTRLTVV.

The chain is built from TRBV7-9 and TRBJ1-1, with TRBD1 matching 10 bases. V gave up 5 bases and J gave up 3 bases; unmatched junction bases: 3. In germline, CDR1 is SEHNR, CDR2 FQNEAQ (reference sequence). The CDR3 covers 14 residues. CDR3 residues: CASSRGQGDTEAFF. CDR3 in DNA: TGTGCCAGCAGCCGAGGACAGGGGGACACTGAAGCTTTCTTT.

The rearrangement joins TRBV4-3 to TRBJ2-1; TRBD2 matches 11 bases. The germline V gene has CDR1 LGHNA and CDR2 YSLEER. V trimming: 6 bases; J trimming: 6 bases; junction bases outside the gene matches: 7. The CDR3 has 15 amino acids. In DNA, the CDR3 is TGCGCCAGCAGTCTCAGGCTAGCGGGAGGCAATGAGCAGTTCTTC. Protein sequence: CASSLRLAGGNEQFF.

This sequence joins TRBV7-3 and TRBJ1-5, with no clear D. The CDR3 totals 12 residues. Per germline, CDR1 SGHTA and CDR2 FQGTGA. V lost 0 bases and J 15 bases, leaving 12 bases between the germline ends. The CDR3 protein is CASSLTWAQRHF. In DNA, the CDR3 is TGTGCCAGCAGCTTAACGTGGGCCCAGAGGCATTTT.

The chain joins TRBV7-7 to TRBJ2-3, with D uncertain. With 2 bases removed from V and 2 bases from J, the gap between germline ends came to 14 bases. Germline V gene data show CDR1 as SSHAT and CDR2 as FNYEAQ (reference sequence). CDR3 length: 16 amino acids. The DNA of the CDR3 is TGTGCCAGCAGCTTAAGCCCCCTGAGCTTCACAGATACGCAGTATTTT. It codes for CASSLSPLSFTDTQYF. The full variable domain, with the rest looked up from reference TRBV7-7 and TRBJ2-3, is GAGVSQSPRYKVTKRGQDVTLRCDPISSHATLYWYQQALGQGPEFLTYFNYEAQPDKSGLPSDRFSAERPEGSISTLTIQRTEQRDSAMYRCASSLSPLSFTDTQYFGPGTRLTVL.